Each of the 3 T cell receptor beta chains below was sequenced from the same sample in a study of T cell responses to AZD1222 COVID-19 vaccine. TCRdb's table, derived via immunoSEQ multiplex PCR, lists solely in-frame clones and lacks some. Of more than 85,000 clones listed, 65% to 85% are singletons. The sequencing here drew on peripheral blood, taken on day 0 of AZD1222 vaccination. These receptors were taken from an adult in good health.

This clone appeared a single time. The chain carries TRBV7-9 and TRBJ1-4; D not resolved. The CDR3 is 16 residues long. The germline V gene encodes CDR1 SEHNR and CDR2 FQNEAQ (reference sequence). Deletions cut 5 bases from V and 4 bases from J, with 17 bases between. CDR3 sequence: CASSAGRTVLNEKLFF. The CDR3 coding sequence is TGTGCCAGCAGCGCGGGTCGGACGGTACTTAATGAAAAACTGTTTTTT.

The rearrangement links TRBV3-1 (or the pseudogene TRBV3-2) to TRBJ1-6, with TRBD1 identical over 7 bases. V was clipped by 2 bases and J by 5 bases; unmatched bases: 6. There are 16 residues in the CDR3. CDR1 LGHDT and CDR2 YNNKEL come from the germline V gene (reference sequence). The CDR3 sequence: CASSQQGQEDNSPLHF. The CDR3, as DNA: TGTGCCAGCAGCCAACAAGGACAGGAGGATAATTCACCCCTCCACTTT.

This clone was found a few times. The V call is TRBV30, the J call TRBJ1-5; D is unresolved. This CDR3 comprises 15 residues. Between the trimmed V and J ends, which lost 0 bases and 0 bases, there was a span of 9 bases. Germline V gives CDR1 GTSNPN, CDR2 SVGIG (reference sequence). The CDR3 here is CAWSVRTGSNQPQHF. CDR3 in DNA: TGTGCCTGGAGTGTACGCACGGGTAGCAATCAGCCCCAGCATTTT.